This T cell receptor beta chain emerged from a study of T cell repertoires in cytomegalovirus infection. Turning to this clonotype: The target antigen is unknown.

CDR1 is ENHRY, CDR2 SYGVKD, per germline. CDR3 length: 12 amino acids. V was clipped by 0 bases and J by 12 bases, with 10 bases between them. In TCRdb, the reads were re-called with MiXCR into one record per CDR3 protein. The table records some 940,000 distinct CDR3 sequences, around 32% of them present only once. The study, taken as a whole, reports: Totalled public TCR beta family frequency picked out people who carried CMV plus the relevant HLA.

V usage is TRBV10-3 and J usage is TRBJ2-3, with D tentatively TRBD1 (5 bases). The receptor comes from a human donor in good health (CMV status not recorded). Some clones in this sample may be carry-over from other donors' samples. Sequencing used cultured CD8+ T cells from PBMCs, obtained from culture after CMV antigen stimulation. The CDR3 sequence is CAISESTEDQYF. The CDR3 DNA follows: TGTGCCATCAGTGAGTCGACAGAGGACCAGTATTTT.